One T cell receptor beta chain is described in this entry. At one end, the junction sequence differs from germline, possibly due to a read error. This CDR3 region has 13 residues. The germline V gene has CDR1 SGHTA and CDR2 FQGTGA. The sample is drawn from a study of CD8 T cells in Susac syndrome. Sequencing of TCR beta, carried out with a high-throughput approach, was applied to CD8+ and CD4+ T cells from the blood. FACS was used to enrich TEMRA cells, whereas the CD8+ and CD4+ T cells were obtained by negative isolation. Random hexamers were used to reverse transcribe an amount of roughly 0.45 to 1 ug RNA. By means of immunoSEQ multiplex PCR, TCR beta CDR3 spanning 54 Vbeta and 13 Jbeta underwent amplification. A single record per CDR3 protein comes from TCRdb applying MiXCR to the immunoSEQ multiplex PCR reads. Of 150,000 to 200,000 distinct CDR3 sequences listed, around 93% are singletons.

The sequenced material came from CD4+ T cells from PBMCs. V gene TRBV7-3 combines with J gene TRBJ1-1; D remains ambiguous. This TCR was sampled from a human donor in good health. CDR3 nucleotide sequence: TGTGCCAGCAGTTCCAGGACTAGCTCTGAGGCTTTCTTT. This sequence encodes CASSSRTSSEAFF.